A selection of T cell receptor beta chains follows, all from one sample in a study of patients and donors after allogeneic stem cell transplantation. TCRdb redid the calling of the RT-PCR reads with MiXCR, one entry per CDR3 protein. The sample lists about 87,000 distinct CDR3 sequences; less than 5% were seen once. Sequencing input: blood, either unsorted or a sorted T cell fraction (not recorded which). These receptors all stem from a human donor who was either an allogeneic HSCT recipient or a stem cell or donor lymphocyte infusion donor (not recorded which). It is not recorded whose cells these are; they may come from a transplant donor. Both conserved end residues are part of each CDR3. The D gene is left open where the match is weak. Expanded clones are given a class, and other clones once, few, many or no size at all.

v_gene	abundance	d_gene	j_gene	CDR3nt	CDR3aa
TRBV20-1	many	TRBD1	TRBJ2-1	TGCAGTGCTAGAGTTCGGGACAGGGGGTACAATGAGCAGTTCTTC	CSARVRDRGYNEQFF
TRBV7-3	many	-	TRBJ2-2	TGTGCCAGCAGCAGGGGAGGAGACGGGGAGCTGTTTTTT	CASSRGGDGELFF
TRBV25-1	many	TRBD1	TRBJ1-1	TGTGCCAGCAGTGACCTAGGACAGGGTAGAACTGAAGCTTTCTTT	CASSDLGQGRTEAFF
TRBV7-9	many	TRBD1	TRBJ1-6	TGTGCCAGCAGCTCCCCGACAGGGGGCAATTATTCACCCCTCCACTTT	CASSSPTGGNYSPLHF
TRBV2	many	TRBD2	TRBJ2-1	TGTGCCAGCAGTGAGGCCGGGACTAGAATCTACAATGAGCAGTTCTTC	CASSEAGTRIYNEQFF
TRBV27	-	-	TRBJ2-3	TGTGCCAGCAGTTTACGGGGGTCTCGCGCTAGCACAGATACGCAGTATTTT	CASSLRGSRASTDTQYF
TRBV20-1	-	-	TRBJ2-7	TGCAGTGCTAGAGTCGGAGGGGGGGGCCCCAACGAGCAGTACTTC	CSARVGGGGPNEQYF
TRBV12-5	many	TRBD2	TRBJ2-7	TGTGCTAGTGGTTTGGGGGGGACTAGCGGCTACGAGCAGTACTTC	CASGLGGTSGYEQYF
TRBV3-1	many	-	TRBJ1-1	TGTGCCAGCAGCCAAGGATTCCAGGGAGGTAGGACTGAAGCTTTCTTT	CASSQGFQGGRTEAFF
TRBV2	many	-	TRBJ1-5	TGTGCCAGCTGTCCGGGAAACAATCAGCCCCAGCATTTT	CASCPGNNQPQHF
TRBV12-3/TRBV12-4	many	-	TRBJ2-3	TGTGCCAGCAGTCCAATGGGGGGGGGGGCTACAGATACGCAGTATTTT	CASSPMGGGATDTQYF